This entry features one T cell receptor (beta chain) sequence. The antigen is unknown. The data originate from a study of blood T cells in healthy people across ages. Study-wide findings and caveats: Estimates of diversity drawn from one million T cells were considered underestimates.

A second PCR, run for roughly 7 to 12 cycles, used a sample-barcoded 5' primer plus a J-beta primer mix. The template-switch adaptor was a 5' adaptor with 12 random nucleotides. It tagged each cDNA molecule. TCRdb used MiXCR to reprocess the 5' RACE reads, holding one entry per CDR3 protein. Of about 1.8 million distinct CDR3 sequences listed, approximately 50% were seen once; the top ten hold roughly 2%. CDR1 MDHEN and CDR2 SYDVKM come from the germline V gene. The V gene lost 5 bases and the J gene lost 5 bases, with 24 bases spanning the gap. There are 17 residues in the CDR3. Sequenced input: blood. This chain links TRBV28 with TRBJ2-5, with a tentative D call TRBD2 (5 bases). The receptor was isolated from a woman in her 40s in good health. The chain's CDR3 is CASSLIPSGLGGETQYF. The CDR3 DNA sequence: TGTGCCAGCAGTCTCATCCCTTCCGGACTCGGCGGGGAGACCCAGTACTTC.